These 16 T cell receptor beta chains were sequenced from one sample in a study of technical replicates of blood from a handful of donors. The protocol was immunoSEQ multiplex PCR, while the TCRdb copy is restricted to in-frame clones and leaves out a portion. The table includes 44,000 or so clones, 90% to 95% detected once. The sample was PBMCs. Source of these receptors: a human donor in good health. Some clones in this sample may be carry-over from other donors' samples.

The chain employs TRBV7-3 and TRBJ2-2, with D tentatively TRBD2 (5 bases). The CDR3 totals 16 residues. Trimming took 5 bases from V and 5 from J, leaving 18 bases between them. In germline, CDR1 is SGHTA, CDR2 FQGTGA. The CDR3 DNA reads TGTGCCAGCAGCAGAACTAGTCCTGGAGGTACCGGGGAGCTGTTTTTT. It encodes CASSRTSPGGTGELFF.

The rearrangement links TRBV5-4 to TRBJ1-2; D remains ambiguous. The germline V and J ends were trimmed by 4 bases and 4 bases, with 17 bases remaining between them. The CDR3 has 15 amino acids. Germline values: CDR1 SGHNT, CDR2 YYREEE (reference sequence). The CDR3 here is CASSPRWRELYGYTF. Here the CDR3 DNA reads TGTGCCAGCAGCCCCCGATGGCGGGAACTCTATGGCTACACCTTC.

CDR3 amino acids: CSVEGDRGNHEQFF. The CDR3 nucleotides are TGCAGCGTTGAAGGAGACAGGGGGAACCATGAGCAGTTCTTC. The rearrangement joins TRBV29-1 to TRBJ2-1; 9 bases line up with TRBD1. The CDR3 runs 14 residues. Germline CDR1 SQVTM, CDR2 ANQGSEA. V lost 1 base to trimming and J lost 8 bases; unmatched junction nucleotides: 6.

This chain joins TRBV4-2 and TRBJ1-5, with a weak D call TRBD1 (5 bases). V was shortened by 1 base and J by 1 base, with 17 bases between the two germline ends. The germline gives CDR1 LGHNA, CDR2 YNFKEQ. The CDR3 runs to 18 residues. The CDR3: CASSQVAGGMMSNQPQHF. CDR3 bases: TGTGCCAGCAGCCAAGTTGCGGGGGGAATGATGAGCAATCAGCCCCAGCATTTT.

The chain is built from TRBV6-5 and TRBJ1-4; the D is unclear. The CDR3 length is 15 residues. Germline CDR1 and CDR2: MNHEY and SVGAGI. Trimming pared 6 bases from V and 8 bases from J, leaving 19 bases between. CDR3 sequence reads: CASSRSGMSGEKLFF. The CDR3 DNA is TGTGCCAGCAGCCGATCCGGGATGTCAGGAGAAAAACTGTTTTTT.

The rearrangement joins TRBV4-3 to TRBJ2-6, with D perhaps matching TRBD2 (5 bases). Germline lookup yields CDR1 LGHNA and CDR2 YSLEER. CDR3 size: 20 residues. Deletions cut 1 base from V and 2 bases from J, with 21 bases between. The CDR3 spells CASSQATSPTERTGANVLTF. The DNA of the CDR3 is TGCGCCAGCAGCCAAGCCACTAGTCCAACGGAGAGGACTGGGGCCAACGTCCTGACTTTC.

This sequence joins TRBV4-2 and TRBJ2-1, with D perhaps TRBD1 (7 bases). This CDR3 has 13 amino acids. V was pared by 0 bases and J by 8 bases, with 8 bases between. CDR1 is LGHNA and CDR2 is YNFKEQ in the germline V gene. Here the CDR3 reads CASSQDRGDEQFF. The CDR3 coding sequence is TGTGCCAGCAGCCAAGACAGGGGGGATGAGCAGTTCTTC.

This clone was found once. The chain joins TRBV5-6 to TRBJ2-5, with 11 nucleotides matching TRBD2. With 4 bases clipped from V and 5 bases from J, the junction kept 13 bases outside the gene matches. Germline V gene lookup returns CDR1 SGHDT and CDR2 YYEEEE. The CDR3 length is 17 residues. The CDR3 coding sequence is TGTGCCAGCAGCCCCGGGAGTCTAGCGGGGGGCGGGGAGACCCAGTACTTC. This encodes CASSPGSLAGGGETQYF.

V is TRBV19 and J is TRBJ2-2, with D possibly being TRBD1 (6 bases). Germline V gene lookup returns CDR1 LNHDA and CDR2 SQIVND (reference sequence). V was shortened by 5 bases and J by 1 base, with 11 bases between the two germline ends. The CDR3 is 15 amino acids. In DNA form, the CDR3 reads TGTGCCAGTAGTCGGCGACAGGTGAACACCGGGGAGCTGTTTTTT. It yields the protein CASSRRQVNTGELFF.

The CDR3 coding sequence is TGTGCCAGCAGCAAAAGACAGGGGGCGCGGGACACTGAAGCTTTCTTT. This gives the protein CASSKRQGARDTEAFF. V usage is TRBV21-1 and J usage is TRBJ1-1; the D segment call TRBD1 is taken from the table without a DNA check. TRBV21-1 represents a pseudogene. The CDR3 totals 16 residues.

In this sample, this clone turned up once. This chain links TRBV5-6 with TRBJ1-1; D may be TRBD1 (5 bases). Trimming stripped 4 bases from V and 5 bases from J, with 12 bases between. CDR3 size: 13 residues. Germline V gene data show CDR1 as SGHDT and CDR2 as YYEEEE. CDR3 sequence reads: CASSLWGGTEAFF. The DNA of the CDR3 is TGTGCCAGCAGCCTTTGGGGGGGGACTGAAGCTTTCTTT. Filled out from reference TRBV5-6 and TRBJ1-1, the complete variable domain reads DAGVTQSPTHLIKTRGQQVTLRCSPKSGHDTVSWYQQALGQGPQFIFQYYEEEERQRGNFPDRFSGHQFPNYSSELNVNALLLGDSALYLCASSLWGGTEAFFGQGTRLTVV.

This clone was seen just once. This rearrangement joins TRBV13 to TRBJ2-2, with 14 bases that match TRBD2. V shed 5 bases, J shed 5 bases, and the junction held 10 bases outside the gene matches. Germline CDR1 reads PRHDT; CDR2 reads FYEKMQ (reference sequence). The CDR3 has 18 residues. The CDR3 loop reads CASSRLGLAGAGTGELFF. The CDR3 DNA reads TGTGCCAGCAGCCGCCTGGGACTAGCGGGAGCCGGAACCGGGGAGCTGTTTTTT.

This CDR3 is CASSQELTGSSYNEQFF. For the CDR3, the DNA is TGCGCCAGCAGCCAAGAACTTACAGGGAGCTCCTACAATGAGCAGTTCTTC. The chain uses TRBV4-3 and TRBJ2-1, with D possibly matching TRBD1 (6 bases). V was pared by 0 bases and J by 0 bases, with 12 bases between. This CDR3 region has 17 residues. The germline V gene encodes CDR1 LGHNA and CDR2 YSLEER.

The chain couples TRBV23-1 to TRBJ1-1; TRBD1 matches 7 bases. TRBV23-1 carries the ORF label, with uncertain function. The CDR3 totals 14 residues. The V and J ends lost 5 bases and 4 bases, in that order; junction bases with no gene match: 7. CDR3 sequence (DNA): TGCGCCAGCAGTGCCCACCGGGACAGCACTGAAGCTTTCTTT. Translated, it gives CASSAHRDSTEAFF.

This chain connects TRBV13 to TRBJ2-7, with D perhaps TRBD1 (5 bases). With 0 bases removed from V and 6 bases from J, the gap between germline ends came to 9 bases. The CDR3 has 13 residues. Germline V gene sequence: CDR1 PRHDT, CDR2 FYEKMQ (reference sequence). Here the CDR3 DNA reads TGTGCCAGCAGCTTAGGGGACACGGGCGAGCAGTACTTC. This sequence encodes CASSLGDTGEQYF.

The chain uses TRBV18 and TRBJ2-7; TRBD1 matches 7 bases. Germline loops: CDR1 KGHSH, CDR2 LQKENI. V lost 6 bases and J lost 5; bases outside the gene matches: 4. CDR3 length equals 12 residues. CDR3 residues: CASSLQGNEQYF. The DNA of the CDR3 is TGTGCCAGCTCGTTACAGGGGAACGAGCAGTACTTC.